This T cell receptor beta chain appears in the sequencing data of a study of T cells in Graves' hyperthyroidism and ophthalmopathy. Trimming stripped 4 bases from V and 8 bases from J, with 14 bases between. Germline lookup yields CDR1 MRHNA and CDR2 SNTAGT. CDR3 size: 13 residues. TCR beta CDR3 sequences were amplified from RNA transcripts. First-round RT-PCR with HTBI primers amplified the TCR CDR3 region. TCRdb recomputed calls from the multiplex PCR reads with MiXCR, one row per CDR3 protein. The data show just over 550,000 distinct CDR3 sequences, with roughly 50% seen just once and 8.2% held by the top ten.

Source material: peripheral blood or thyroid tissue (not recorded which). This TCR came from a woman under 30 with Graves' hyperthyroidism. This chain connects TRBV6-4 to TRBJ1-1; weak D call: TRBD1 (5 bases). CDR3 residues: CASSALYRQEAFF. The CDR3 nucleotides are TGTGCCAGCAGTGCTCTATATCGACAGGAAGCTTTCTTT.